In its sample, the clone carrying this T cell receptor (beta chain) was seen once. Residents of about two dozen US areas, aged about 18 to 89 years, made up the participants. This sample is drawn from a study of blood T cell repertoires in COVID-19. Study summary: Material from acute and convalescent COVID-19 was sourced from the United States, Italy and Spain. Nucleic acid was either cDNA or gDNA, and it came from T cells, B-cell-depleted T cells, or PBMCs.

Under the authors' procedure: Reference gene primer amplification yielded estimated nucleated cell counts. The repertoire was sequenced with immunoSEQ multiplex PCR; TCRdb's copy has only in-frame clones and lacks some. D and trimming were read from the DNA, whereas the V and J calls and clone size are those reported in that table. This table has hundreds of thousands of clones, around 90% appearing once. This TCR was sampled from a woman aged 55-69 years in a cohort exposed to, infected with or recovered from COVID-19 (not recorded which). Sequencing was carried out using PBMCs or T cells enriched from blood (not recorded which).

This CDR3 reads CASSIDRVYEQYF. In DNA, the CDR3 is TGTGCCAGTAGTATCGACAGGGTTTACGAGCAGTACTTC. The rearrangement uses TRBV19 and TRBJ2-7, with 7 bases identical to TRBD1. The V and J ends lost 3 bases and 4 bases, in that order; junction bases with no gene match: 3. This CDR3 spans 13 amino acids. Germline V gives CDR1 LNHDA, CDR2 SQIVND (reference sequence).